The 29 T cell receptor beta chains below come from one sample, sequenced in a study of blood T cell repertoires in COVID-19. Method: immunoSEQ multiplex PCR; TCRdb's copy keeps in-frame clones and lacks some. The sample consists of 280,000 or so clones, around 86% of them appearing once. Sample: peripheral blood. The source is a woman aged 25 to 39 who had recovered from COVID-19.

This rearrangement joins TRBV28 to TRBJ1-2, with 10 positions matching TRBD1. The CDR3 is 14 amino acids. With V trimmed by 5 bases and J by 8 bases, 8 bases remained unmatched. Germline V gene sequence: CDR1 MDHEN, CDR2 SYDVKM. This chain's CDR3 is CASSAGQGLGGYTF. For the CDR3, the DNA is TGTGCCAGCAGTGCGGGACAGGGGTTAGGGGGCTACACCTTC.

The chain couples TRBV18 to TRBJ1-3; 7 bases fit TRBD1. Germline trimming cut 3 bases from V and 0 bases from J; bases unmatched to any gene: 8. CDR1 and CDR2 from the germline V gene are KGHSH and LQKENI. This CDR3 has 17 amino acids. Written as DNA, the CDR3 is TGTGCCAGCTCACCGCCCGGGACAGCATCCTCTGGAAACACCATATATTTT. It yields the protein CASSPPGTASSGNTIYF.

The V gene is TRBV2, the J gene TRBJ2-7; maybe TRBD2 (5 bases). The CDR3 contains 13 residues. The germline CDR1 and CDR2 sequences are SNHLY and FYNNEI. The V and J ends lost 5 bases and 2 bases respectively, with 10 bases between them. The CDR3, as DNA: TGTGCCAGCAGTCCACCCGGGACCTACGAGCAGTACTTC. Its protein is CASSPPGTYEQYF. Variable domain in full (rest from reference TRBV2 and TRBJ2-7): EPEVTQTPSHQVTQMGQEVILRCVPISNHLYFYWYRQILGQKVEFLVSFYNNEISEKSEIFDDQFSVERPDGSNFTLKIRSTKLEDSAMYFCASSPPGTYEQYFGPGTRLTVT.

The CDR3 DNA reads as TGCGCCAGCAGCTTGGAGGTGGATTCGGGTGAGCAGTACTTC. It encodes CASSLEVDSGEQYF. The chain carries TRBV5-1 and TRBJ2-7; D not resolved. CDR3 length: 14 residues. Germline-derived CDR1 and CDR2 are SGHRS and YFSETQ. The ends were cut back, 0 bases at V and 7 bases at J, with 14 bases in the middle.

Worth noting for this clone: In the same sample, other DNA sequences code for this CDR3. This CDR3 reads CASSLVTDNEQFF. CDR3 in DNA: TGTGCCAGCAGCTTAGTCACGGACAATGAGCAGTTCTTC. The chain couples TRBV7-3 to TRBJ2-1; the D is unclear. CDR1 SGHTA and CDR2 FQGTGA come from the germline V gene. This CDR3 is 13 amino acids long. V was trimmed by 2 bases and J by 5 bases, leaving 7 bases between them.

The CDR3 nucleotides read TGTGCCAGCGCTCTAGGCCAGGGGGGAATGTACGAGCAGTACTTC. Amino acids: CASALGQGGMYEQYF. The chain uses TRBV19 and TRBJ2-7; a weak D match, TRBD1 (7 bases). V was clipped by 9 bases and J by 4 bases, with 22 bases between them. Germline V gene sequence: CDR1 LNHDA, CDR2 SQIVND (reference sequence). CDR3 length equals 15 residues.

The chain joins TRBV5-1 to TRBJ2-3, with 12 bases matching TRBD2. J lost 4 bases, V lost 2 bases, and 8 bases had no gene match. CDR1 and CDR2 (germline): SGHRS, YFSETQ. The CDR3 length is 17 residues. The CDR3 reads CASSLTSGRMAADTQYF. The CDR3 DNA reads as TGCGCCAGCAGCTTAACTAGCGGGAGGATGGCGGCAGATACGCAGTATTTT.

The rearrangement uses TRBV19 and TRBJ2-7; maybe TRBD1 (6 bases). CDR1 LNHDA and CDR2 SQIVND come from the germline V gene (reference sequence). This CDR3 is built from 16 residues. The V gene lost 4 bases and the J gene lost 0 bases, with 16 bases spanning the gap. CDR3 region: CASSSLGATLSYEQYF. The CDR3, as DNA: TGTGCCAGTAGTAGCTTGGGGGCAACGCTCTCCTACGAGCAGTACTTC.

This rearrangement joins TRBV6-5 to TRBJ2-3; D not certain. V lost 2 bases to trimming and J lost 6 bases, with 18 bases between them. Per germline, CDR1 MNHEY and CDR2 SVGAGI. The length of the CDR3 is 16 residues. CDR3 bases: TGTGCCAGCAGTTACGGGCCAAGGCCGCCTGGGGATACGCAGTATTTT. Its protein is CASSYGPRPPGDTQYF.

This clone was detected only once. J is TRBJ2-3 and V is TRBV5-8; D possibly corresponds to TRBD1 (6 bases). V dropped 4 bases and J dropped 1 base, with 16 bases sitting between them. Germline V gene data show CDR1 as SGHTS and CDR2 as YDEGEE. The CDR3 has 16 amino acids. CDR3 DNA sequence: TGTGCCAGCAGCCGGGGCAGGGGAAAGGGCACAGATACGCAGTATTTT. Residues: CASSRGRGKGTDTQYF.

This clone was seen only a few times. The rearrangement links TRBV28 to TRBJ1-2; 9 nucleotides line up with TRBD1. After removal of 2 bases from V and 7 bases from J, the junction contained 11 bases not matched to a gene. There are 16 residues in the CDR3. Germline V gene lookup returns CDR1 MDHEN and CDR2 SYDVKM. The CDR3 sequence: CASSLEWDRVRRGYTF. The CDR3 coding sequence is TGTGCCAGCAGTTTAGAGTGGGACAGGGTGCGACGTGGCTACACCTTC.

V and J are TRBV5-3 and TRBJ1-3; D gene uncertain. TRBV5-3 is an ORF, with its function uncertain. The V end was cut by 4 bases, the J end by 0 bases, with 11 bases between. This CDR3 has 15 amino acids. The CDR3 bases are TGTGCCAGAAGCCCTCCCGCCAGCTCTGGAAACACCATATATTTT. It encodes CARSPPASSGNTIYF.

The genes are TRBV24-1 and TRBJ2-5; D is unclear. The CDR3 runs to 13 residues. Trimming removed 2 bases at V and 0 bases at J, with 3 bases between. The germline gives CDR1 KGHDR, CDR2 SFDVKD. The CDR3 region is CATSDSYQETQYF. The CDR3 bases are TGTGCCACCAGTGATTCTTACCAAGAGACCCAGTACTTC.

DNA of the CDR3: TGCGCCAGCAGCCAAGAAGTCTCCAGGGTTAATGAAAAACTGTTTTTT. It encodes CASSQEVSRVNEKLFF. This chain uses TRBV4-3 with TRBJ1-4, with TRBD1 as a possible D gene (5 bases). From germline, CDR1 is LGHNA and CDR2 YSLEER. Deletions cut 0 bases from V and 4 bases from J, with 12 bases between. CDR3 length: 16 residues.

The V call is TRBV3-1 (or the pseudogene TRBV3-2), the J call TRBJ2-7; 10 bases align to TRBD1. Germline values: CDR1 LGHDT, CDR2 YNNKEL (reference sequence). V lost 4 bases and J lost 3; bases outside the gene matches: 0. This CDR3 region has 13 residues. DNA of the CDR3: TGTGCCAGCAGCCGGGACAGGGGCTACGAGCAGTACTTC. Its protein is CASSRDRGYEQYF.

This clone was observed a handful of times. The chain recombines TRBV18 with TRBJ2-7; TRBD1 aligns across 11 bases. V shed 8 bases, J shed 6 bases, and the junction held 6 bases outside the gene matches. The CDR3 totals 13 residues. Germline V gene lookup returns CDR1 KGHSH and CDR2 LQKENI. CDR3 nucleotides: TGTGCCAGCGCCCGGGACAGGGGGAGCGAGCAGTACTTC. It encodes CASARDRGSEQYF.

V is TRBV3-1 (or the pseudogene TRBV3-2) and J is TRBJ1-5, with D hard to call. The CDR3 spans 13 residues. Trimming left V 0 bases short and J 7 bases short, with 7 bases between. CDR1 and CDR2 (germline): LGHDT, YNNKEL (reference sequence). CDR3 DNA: TGTGCCAGCAGCCAAGACGTTATACAGCCCCAGCATTTT. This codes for CASSQDVIQPQHF.

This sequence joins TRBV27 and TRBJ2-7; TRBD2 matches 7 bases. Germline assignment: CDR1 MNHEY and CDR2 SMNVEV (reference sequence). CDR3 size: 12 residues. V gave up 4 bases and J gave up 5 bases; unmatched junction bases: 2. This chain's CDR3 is CASSWGGDEQYF. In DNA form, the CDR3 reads TGTGCCAGCAGTTGGGGAGGGGACGAGCAGTACTTC.

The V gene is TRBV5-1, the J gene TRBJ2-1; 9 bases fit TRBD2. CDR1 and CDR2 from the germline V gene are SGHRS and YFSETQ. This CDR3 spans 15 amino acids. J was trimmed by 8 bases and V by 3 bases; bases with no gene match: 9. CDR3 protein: CASSWVGLALDEQFF. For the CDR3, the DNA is TGCGCCAGCAGCTGGGTGGGACTAGCTTTAGATGAGCAGTTCTTC.

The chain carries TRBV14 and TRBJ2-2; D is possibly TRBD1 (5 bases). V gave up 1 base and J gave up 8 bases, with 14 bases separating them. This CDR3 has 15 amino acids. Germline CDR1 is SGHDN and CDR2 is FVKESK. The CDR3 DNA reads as TGTGCCAGCAGCCAAGTTCCAGGGCGATGGGGGGAGCTGTTTTTT. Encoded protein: CASSQVPGRWGELFF.

CDR3 region: CASSSTDEQFF. In DNA form, the CDR3 reads TGTGCCAGCAGTTCCACAGACGAGCAGTTCTTC. V gene TRBV27 combines with J gene TRBJ2-1; D gene unclear. Trimming cost V 4 bases and J 10 bases, with 8 bases left between them. The CDR3 covers 11 residues. The germline gives CDR1 MNHEY, CDR2 SMNVEV (reference sequence).

The CDR3 sequence is CASSEDRGHDGYTF. The CDR3, as DNA: TGCGCCAGCAGCGAGGACAGGGGGCATGATGGCTACACCTTC. This chain links TRBV5-1 with TRBJ1-2; the match to TRBD1 covers 11 bases. This CDR3 has 14 residues. V shed 4 bases, J shed 6 bases, and the junction held 5 bases outside the gene matches. Germline-derived CDR1 and CDR2 are SGHRS and YFSETQ. Together with reference TRBV5-1 and TRBJ1-2, the CDR3 gives the full variable domain: KAGVTQTPRYLIKTRGQQVTLSCSPISGHRSVSWYQQTPGQGLQFLFEYFSETQRNKGNFPGRFSGRQFSNSRSEMNVSTLELGDSALYLCASSEDRGHDGYTFGSGTRLTVV.

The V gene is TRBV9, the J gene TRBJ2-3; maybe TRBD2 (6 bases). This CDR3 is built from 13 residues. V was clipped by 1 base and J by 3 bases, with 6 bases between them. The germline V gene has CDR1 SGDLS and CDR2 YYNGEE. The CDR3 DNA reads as TGTGCCAGCAGCGTAAGCGGGACAGATACGCAGTATTTT. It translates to CASSVSGTDTQYF.

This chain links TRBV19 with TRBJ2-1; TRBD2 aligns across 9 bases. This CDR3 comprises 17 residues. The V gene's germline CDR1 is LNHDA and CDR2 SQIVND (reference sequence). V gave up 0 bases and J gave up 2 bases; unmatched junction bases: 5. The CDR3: CASSIDRLADTYNEQFF. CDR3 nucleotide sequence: TGTGCCAGTAGTATAGATCGACTAGCGGATACCTACAATGAGCAGTTCTTC.

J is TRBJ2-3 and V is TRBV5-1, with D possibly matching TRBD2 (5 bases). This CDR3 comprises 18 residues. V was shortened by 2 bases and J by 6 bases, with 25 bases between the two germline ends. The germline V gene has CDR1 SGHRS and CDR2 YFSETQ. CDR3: CASSFRSQDWGAGDTQYF. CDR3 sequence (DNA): TGCGCCAGCAGCTTCCGATCTCAAGACTGGGGAGCTGGGGATACGCAGTATTTT.

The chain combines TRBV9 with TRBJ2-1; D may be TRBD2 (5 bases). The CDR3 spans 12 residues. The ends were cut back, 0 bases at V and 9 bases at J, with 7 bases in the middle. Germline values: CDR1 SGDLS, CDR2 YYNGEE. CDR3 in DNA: TGTGCCAGCAGCGTAGGCGAGGGTGAGCAGTTCTTC. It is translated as CASSVGEGEQFF.

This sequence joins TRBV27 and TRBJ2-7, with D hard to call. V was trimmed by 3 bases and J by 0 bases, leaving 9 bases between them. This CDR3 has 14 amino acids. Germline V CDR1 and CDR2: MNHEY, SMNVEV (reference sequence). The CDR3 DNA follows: TGTGCCAGCAGTTTGAAACAGCACTCCTACGAGCAGTACTTC. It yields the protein CASSLKQHSYEQYF.

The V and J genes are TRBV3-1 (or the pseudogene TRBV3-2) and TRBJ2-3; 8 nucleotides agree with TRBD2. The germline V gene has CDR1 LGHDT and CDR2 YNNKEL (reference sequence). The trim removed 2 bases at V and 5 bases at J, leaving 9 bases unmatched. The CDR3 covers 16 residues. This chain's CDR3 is CASSQLRGGRLDTQYF. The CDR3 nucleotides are TGTGCCAGCAGCCAACTACGGGGGGGCCGATTAGATACGCAGTATTTT.

The CDR3 nucleotides are TGTGCCAGCAGTGACTCGCAGCGGGGGGGCCAGGATGAGCAGTTCTTC. It specifies CASSDSQRGGQDEQFF. The chain is built from TRBV6-4 and TRBJ2-1; 10 nucleotides match TRBD2. The ends lost 0 bases at V and 8 bases at J; junction bases unmatched: 7. Germline lookup yields CDR1 MRHNA and CDR2 SNTAGT. The CDR3 is 16 residues long.